The T cell receptor beta chain under discussion was sequenced for a study of blood T cell repertoires in COVID-19. The overall study: Sources were T cells, B-cell-depleted T cells, or PBMCs; the material itself was cDNA or gDNA.

Original analysis: Amplification with reference gene primers provided the estimates of nucleated cell counts. Measured with immunoSEQ multiplex PCR; TCRdb has only the in-frame clones, and not every one. V and J calls and clone size are as listed in that table; D and trimming were resolved from the DNA. The sample includes under 200,000 clones, roughly nine tenths of them seen just once. The sequencing sample was made of peripheral blood. The receptor comes from a woman aged 70-85 years with acute or convalescent COVID-19.

The DNA for the CDR3 is TGTGCCATCGGACTAGCGGGAAGTGTTGGAACCGGGGAGCTGTTTTTT. Protein product: CAIGLAGSVGTGELFF. This rearrangement joins TRBV10-3 to TRBJ2-2; 12 nucleotides match TRBD2. Germline V gene data show CDR1 as ENHRY and CDR2 as SYGVKD. V lost 8 bases and J lost 5; bases outside the gene matches: 9. The CDR3 runs 16 residues.